The sequence of this T cell receptor (beta chain) was determined in a study of regulatory T cells in long-lasting Graves disease. Building of the TCR beta libraries involved iRepertoire HTBI primers and Arm-PCR of CDR3 regions. TCRdb re-analysed the multiplex PCR reads in MiXCR, keeping a single row per CDR3 protein. The data hold 560,000 or so distinct CDR3 sequences, with roughly 16% observed a single time. This clonotype was detected many times. Described time point: newly diagnosed GD, antithyroid drugs for less than 3 months. Preparation of the TCR library used RNA extracted from PBMCs. V trimming: 6 bases; J trimming: 9 bases; junction bases outside the gene matches: 5. This CDR3 region has 15 residues. These records were also assigned to another study, of T cells in Graves' hyperthyroidism and ophthalmopathy.

This specimen was peripheral blood mononuclear cells (PBMCs), taken at new diagnosis, from a patient treated with antithyroid drugs. V gene TRBV12-3 or TRBV12-4 combines with J gene TRBJ2-1; 16 positions agree with TRBD2. The origin of this receptor is a man aged 18 to 29 with Graves disease. The CDR3 DNA is TGTGCCAGCAGCTCGGGACTAGCGGGAGGGCGTGAGCAGTTCTTC. Translation gives CASSSGLAGGREQFF.